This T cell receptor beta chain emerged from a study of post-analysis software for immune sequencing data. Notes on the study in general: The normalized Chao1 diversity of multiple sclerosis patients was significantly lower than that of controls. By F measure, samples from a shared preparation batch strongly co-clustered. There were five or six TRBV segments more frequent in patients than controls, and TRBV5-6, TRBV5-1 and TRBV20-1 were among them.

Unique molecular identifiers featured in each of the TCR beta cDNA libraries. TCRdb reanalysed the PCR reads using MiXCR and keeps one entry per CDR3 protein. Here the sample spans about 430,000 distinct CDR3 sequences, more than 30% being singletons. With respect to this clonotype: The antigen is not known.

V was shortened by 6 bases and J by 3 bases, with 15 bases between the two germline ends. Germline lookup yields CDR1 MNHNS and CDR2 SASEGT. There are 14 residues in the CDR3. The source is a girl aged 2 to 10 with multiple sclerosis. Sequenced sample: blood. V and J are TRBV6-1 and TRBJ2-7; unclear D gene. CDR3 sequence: CASREQISYYEQYF. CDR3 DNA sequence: TGTGCCAGCAGGGAACAAATCAGCTACTACGAGCAGTACTTC.